This record covers a single T cell receptor beta chain. The antigen it recognizes is unknown. Base qualities are not at hand, and no much larger clone is one base apart. The data derive from a study of blood T cell repertoires in COVID-19 (dated by TCRdb to 2019 to 2021). With regard to the full study: Collaborator samples came from the United States, Italy and Spain and covered acute and convalescent phases of COVID-19. Deeply sampled blood TCRbeta repertoires from subjects exposed to, actively infected with, or recovered from COVID-19 were included in the dataset. The repertoires were released in a freely available public database intended as a resource for research on the immune response to SARS-CoV-2. The material from the prospective study consisted of cDNA or gDNA derived from T cells, B-cell-depleted T cells, or PBMCs. The samples were drawn from two sources: the first 160 participants of the ongoing ImmuneRACE study, and fewer than 1,500 subjects contributed by 6 global collaborators. Where available, HLA class I and class II types were obtained from metadata supplied by the sample provider rather than from assay-based typing. The sample metadata nearly always contained a de-identified subject ID, COVID-19 status, age in years and sex.

General conclusions and limits of the study: The quantity of clinical and demographic metadata differed by source and by participant and was supplied without curation.

One collaborating source in Seattle enrolled patients while the patients were actively infected and followed the patients over time throughout the course of disease. The collaborating institutions used their own protocols to collect whole blood in K2EDTA tubes. Collaborator samples were shipped for TCRbeta analysis as frozen whole blood, isolated PBMCs, or DNA extracted from either sample type. The immunoSEQ Assay, a bias-controlled multiplex PCR, was used to amplify TCRbeta CDR3 regions from genomic DNA. As for how the authors treated the data: The number of nucleated cells in each sample was estimated from the amplification of reference gene primers within the assay. To quantify the absolute abundance of each unique TCRbeta CDR3 rearrangement, sequence reads were collapsed and filtered. For each sample, productive Simpson clonality was calculated as the square root of Simpson's diversity index across productive rearrangements. What TCRdb holds here is the immuneACCESS table cut down to in-frame rearrangements. Part of the clones is not present; checked against another copy, under half of the missing clones reflect an unresolved V gene, and the others are unexplained. Clone size and V and J calls were adopted from that table, with D and trimming inferred from the DNA. The sample records about half a million clones, about 88% of which are singletons. The ten largest clones represent 0.7% to 1% of the sample.

Ends trimmed: V by 5 bases, J by 7 bases; bases unmatched to a gene: 9. The germline V gene (reference sequence) provides CDR1 MNHEY and CDR2 SMNVEV. The CDR3 has 15 amino acids, counting the end cysteine and phenylalanine. Just CDR3 DNA is preserved here, 45 bases in frame from base 1. The chain was built from TRBV27 and TRBJ2-3; TRBD2 aligns with 10 central bases. This TCR derives from a man aged 18-30 years with COVID-19, enrolled during active disease. Input material: peripheral blood. The CDR3 corresponds to CASSQTSGESNTQYF. The sequence in DNA is TGTGCCAGCAGTCAAACTAGCGGGGAGTCAAATACGCAGTATTTT.